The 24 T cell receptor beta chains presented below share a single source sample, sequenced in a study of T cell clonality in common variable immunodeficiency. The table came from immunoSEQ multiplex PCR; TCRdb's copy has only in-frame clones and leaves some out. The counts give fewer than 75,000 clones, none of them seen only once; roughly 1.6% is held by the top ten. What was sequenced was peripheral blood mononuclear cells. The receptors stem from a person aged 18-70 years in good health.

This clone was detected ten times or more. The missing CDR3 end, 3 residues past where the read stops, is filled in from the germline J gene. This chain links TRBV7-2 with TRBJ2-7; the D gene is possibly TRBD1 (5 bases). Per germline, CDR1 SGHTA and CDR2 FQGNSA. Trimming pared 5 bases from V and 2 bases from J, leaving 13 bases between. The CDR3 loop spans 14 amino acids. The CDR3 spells CASSPRQITYEQYF. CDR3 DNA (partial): TGTGCCAGCAGCCCCCGACAGATAACCTACGAG.

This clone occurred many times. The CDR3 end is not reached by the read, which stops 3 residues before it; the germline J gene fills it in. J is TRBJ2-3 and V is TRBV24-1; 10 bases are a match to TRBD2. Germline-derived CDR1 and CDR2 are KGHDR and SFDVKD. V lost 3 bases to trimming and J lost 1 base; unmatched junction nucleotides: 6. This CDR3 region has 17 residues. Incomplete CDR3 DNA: TGTGCCACCAGTGATCCTCTAGCGGGAGTTGGCACAGATACG. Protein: CATSDPLAGVGTDT. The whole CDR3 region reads CATSDPLAGVGTDTQYF.

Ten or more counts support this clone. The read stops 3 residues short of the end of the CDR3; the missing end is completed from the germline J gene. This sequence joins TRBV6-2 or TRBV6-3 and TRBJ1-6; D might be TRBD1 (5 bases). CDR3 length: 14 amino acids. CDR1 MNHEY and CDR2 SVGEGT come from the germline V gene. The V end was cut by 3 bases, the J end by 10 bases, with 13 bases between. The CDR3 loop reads CASSYSQGWSPLHF. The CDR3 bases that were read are TGTGCCAGCAGTTATTCCCAGGGATGGTCACCC.

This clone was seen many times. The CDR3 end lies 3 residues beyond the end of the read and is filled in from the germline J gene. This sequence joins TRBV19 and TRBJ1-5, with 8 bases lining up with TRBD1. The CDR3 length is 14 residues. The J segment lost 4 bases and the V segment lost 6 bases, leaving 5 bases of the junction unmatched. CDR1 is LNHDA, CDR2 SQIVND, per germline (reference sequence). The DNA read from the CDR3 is TGTGCCAGTAGGTCGGGACAGGTAAATCAGCCC. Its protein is CASRSGQVNQP. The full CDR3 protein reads CASRSGQVNQPQHF.

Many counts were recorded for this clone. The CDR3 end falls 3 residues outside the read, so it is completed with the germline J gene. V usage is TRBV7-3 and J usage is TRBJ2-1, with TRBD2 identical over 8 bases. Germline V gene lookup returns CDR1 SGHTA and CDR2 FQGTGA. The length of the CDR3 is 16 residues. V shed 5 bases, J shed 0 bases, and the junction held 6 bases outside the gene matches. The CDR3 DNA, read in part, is TGTGCCAGCAGCAAAGAACTAGCGGACTCCTACAATGAG. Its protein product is CASSKELADSYNE. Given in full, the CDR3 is CASSKELADSYNEQFF.

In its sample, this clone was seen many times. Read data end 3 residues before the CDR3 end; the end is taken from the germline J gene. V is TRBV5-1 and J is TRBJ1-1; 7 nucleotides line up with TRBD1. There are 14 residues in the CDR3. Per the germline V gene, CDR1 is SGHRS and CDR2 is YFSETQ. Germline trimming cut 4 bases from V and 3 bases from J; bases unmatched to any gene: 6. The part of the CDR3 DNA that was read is TGCGCCAGCAGCACGGGGGACAGCCACACTGAA. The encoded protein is CASSTGDSHTE. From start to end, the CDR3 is CASSTGDSHTEAFF.

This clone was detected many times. CDR3 residues: CAISDPAYEQYF. The sequenced CDR3 bases are TGTGCCATCAGTGACCCAGCCTACGAG. The chain has TRBV10-3 and TRBJ2-7; no definite D call. From the germline J gene comes the end of the CDR3, since the read stops 3 residues before it. The V and J ends lost 3 bases and 2 bases respectively, with 5 bases between them. CDR3 size: 12 residues. Germline CDR1 and CDR2: ENHRY and SYGVKD.

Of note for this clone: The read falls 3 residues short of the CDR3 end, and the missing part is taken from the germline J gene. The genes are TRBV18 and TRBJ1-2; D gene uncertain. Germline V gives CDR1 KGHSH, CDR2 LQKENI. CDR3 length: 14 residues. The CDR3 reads CASSPPVGISDYTF. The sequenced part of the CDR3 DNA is TGTGCCAGCTCACCACCGGTGGGTATCAGCGAC.

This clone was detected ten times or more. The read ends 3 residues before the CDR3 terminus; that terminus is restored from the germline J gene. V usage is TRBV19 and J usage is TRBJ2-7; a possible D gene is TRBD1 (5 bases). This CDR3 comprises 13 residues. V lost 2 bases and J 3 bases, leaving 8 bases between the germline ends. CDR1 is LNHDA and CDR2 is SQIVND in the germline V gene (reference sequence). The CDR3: CASSIRQFYEQYF. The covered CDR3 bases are TGTGCCAGTAGTATACGACAGTTCTACGAG.

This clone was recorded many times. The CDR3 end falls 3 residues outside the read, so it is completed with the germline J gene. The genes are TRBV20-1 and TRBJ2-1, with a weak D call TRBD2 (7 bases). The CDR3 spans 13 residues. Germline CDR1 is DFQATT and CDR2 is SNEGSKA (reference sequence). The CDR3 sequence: CSPLRGARDEQFF. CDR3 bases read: TGCAGCCCCCTCCGGGGGGCGAGGGATGAG.

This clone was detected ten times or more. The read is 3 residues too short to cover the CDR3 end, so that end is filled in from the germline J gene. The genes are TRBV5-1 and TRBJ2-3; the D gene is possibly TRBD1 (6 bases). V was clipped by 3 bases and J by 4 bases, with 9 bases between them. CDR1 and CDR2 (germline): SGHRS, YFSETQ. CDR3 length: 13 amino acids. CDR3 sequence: CASSSGVADTQYF. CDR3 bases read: TGCGCCAGCAGCTCAGGGGTGGCAGATACG.

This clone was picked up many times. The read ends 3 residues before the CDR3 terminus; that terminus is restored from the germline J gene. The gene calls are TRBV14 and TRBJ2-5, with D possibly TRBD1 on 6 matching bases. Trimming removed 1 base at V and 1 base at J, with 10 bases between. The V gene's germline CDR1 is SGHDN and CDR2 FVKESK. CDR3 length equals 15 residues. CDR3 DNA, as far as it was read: TGTGCCAGCAGCCAAGCCAGAGGGGGCCAAGAGACC. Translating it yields CASSQARGGQET. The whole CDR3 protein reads CASSQARGGQETQYF.

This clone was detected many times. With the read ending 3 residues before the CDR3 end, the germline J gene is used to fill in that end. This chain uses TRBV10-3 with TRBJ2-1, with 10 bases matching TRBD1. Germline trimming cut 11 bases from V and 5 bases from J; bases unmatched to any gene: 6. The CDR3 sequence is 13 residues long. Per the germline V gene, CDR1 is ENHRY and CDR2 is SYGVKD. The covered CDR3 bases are TGTGCCTCTGGGGACAGGGGTAACAATGAG. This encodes CASGDRGNNE. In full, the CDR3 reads CASGDRGNNEQFF.

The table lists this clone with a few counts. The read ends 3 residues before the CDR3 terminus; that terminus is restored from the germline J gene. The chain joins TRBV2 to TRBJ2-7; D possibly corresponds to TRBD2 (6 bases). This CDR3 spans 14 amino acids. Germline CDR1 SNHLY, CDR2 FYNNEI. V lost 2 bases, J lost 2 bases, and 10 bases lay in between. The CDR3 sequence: CASSERSGPYEQYF. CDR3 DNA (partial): TGTGCCAGCAGTGAAAGAAGCGGGCCCTACGAG. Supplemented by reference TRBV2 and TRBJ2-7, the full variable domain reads EPEVTQTPSHQVTQMGQEVILRCVPISNHLYFYWYRQILGQKVEFLVSFYNNEISEKSEIFDDQFSVERPDGSNFTLKIRSTKLEDSAMYFCASSERSGPYEQYFGPGTRLTVT.

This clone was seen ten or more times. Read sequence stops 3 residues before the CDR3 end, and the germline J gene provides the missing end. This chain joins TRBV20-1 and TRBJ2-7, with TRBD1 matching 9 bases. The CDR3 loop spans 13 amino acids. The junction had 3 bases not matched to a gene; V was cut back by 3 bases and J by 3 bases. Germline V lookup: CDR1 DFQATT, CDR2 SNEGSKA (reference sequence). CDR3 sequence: CSASTGGIYEQYF. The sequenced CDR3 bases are TGCAGTGCTAGCACAGGGGGCATCTACGAG.

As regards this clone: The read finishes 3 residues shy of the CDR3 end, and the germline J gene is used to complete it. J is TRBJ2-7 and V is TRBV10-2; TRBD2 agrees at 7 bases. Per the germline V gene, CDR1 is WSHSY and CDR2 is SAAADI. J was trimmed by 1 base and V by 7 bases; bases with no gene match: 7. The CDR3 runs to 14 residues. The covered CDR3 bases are TGCGCCAGCACGGGGGGATGGGGGTCCTACGAG. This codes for CASTGGWGSYE. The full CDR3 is CASTGGWGSYEQYF.

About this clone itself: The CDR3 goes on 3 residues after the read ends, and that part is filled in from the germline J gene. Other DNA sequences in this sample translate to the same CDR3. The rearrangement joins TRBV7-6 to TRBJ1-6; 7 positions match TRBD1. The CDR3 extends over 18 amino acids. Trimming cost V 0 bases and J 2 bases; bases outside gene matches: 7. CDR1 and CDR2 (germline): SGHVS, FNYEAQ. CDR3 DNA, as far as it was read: TGTGCCAGCAGCTTAGCGCCTGGGACAGCAACCTATAATTCACCC. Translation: CASSLAPGTATYNSP. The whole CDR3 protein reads CASSLAPGTATYNSPLHF.

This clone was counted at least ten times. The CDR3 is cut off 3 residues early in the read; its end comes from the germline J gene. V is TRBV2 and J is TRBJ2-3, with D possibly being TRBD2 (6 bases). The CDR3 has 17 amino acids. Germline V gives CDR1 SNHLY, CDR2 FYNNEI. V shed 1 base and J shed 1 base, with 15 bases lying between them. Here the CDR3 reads CASSEESGRFGTDTQYF. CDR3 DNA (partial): TGTGCCAGCAGTGAAGAATCAGGGAGGTTTGGCACAGATACG.

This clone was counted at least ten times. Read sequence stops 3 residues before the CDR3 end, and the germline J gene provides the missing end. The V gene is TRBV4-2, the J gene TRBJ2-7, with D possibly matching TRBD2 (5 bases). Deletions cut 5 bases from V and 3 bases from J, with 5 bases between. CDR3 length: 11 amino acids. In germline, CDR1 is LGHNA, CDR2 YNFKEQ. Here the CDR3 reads CASSDYYEQYF. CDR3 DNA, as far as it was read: TGTGCCAGCAGCGACTACTACGAG.

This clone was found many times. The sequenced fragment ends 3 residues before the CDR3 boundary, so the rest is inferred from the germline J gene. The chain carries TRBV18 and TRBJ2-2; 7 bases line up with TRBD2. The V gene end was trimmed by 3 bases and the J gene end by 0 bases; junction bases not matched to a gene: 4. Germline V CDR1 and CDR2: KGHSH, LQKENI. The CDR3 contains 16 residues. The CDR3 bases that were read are TGTGCCAGCTCACCCGGGACTACCACGAACACCGGGGAG. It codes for CASSPGTTTNTGE. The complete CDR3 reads CASSPGTTTNTGELFF.

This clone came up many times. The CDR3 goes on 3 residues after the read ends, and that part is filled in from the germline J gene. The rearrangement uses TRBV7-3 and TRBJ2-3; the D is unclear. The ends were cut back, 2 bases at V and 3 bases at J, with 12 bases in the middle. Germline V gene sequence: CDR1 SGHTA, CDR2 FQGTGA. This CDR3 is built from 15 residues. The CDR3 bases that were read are TGTGCCAGCAGCTTACTTGCGGTTTGGACAGATACG. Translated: CASSLLAVWTDT. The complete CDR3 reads CASSLLAVWTDTQYF.

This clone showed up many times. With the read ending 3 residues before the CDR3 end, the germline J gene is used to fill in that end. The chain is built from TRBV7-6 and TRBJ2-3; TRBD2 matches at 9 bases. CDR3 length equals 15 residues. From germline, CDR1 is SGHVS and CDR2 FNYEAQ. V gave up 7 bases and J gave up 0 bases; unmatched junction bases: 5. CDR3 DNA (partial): TGTGCCAGCAACAGCGGGAGGCTTAGCACAGATACG. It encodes CASNSGRLSTDT. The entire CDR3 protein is CASNSGRLSTDTQYF.

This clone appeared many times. The sequenced CDR3 bases are TGTGCCAGTAGTATCCTCGGGACAGCCAACACTGAA. This codes for CASSILGTANTE. The complete CDR3 reads CASSILGTANTEAFF. The J gene is TRBJ1-1, the V gene TRBV19; TRBD1 aligns across 7 bases. The CDR3 end is not reached by the read, which stops 3 residues before it; the germline J gene fills it in. After removal of 3 bases from V and 2 bases from J, the junction contained 6 bases not matched to a gene. CDR3 length equals 15 residues. Germline loops: CDR1 LNHDA, CDR2 SQIVND (reference sequence).

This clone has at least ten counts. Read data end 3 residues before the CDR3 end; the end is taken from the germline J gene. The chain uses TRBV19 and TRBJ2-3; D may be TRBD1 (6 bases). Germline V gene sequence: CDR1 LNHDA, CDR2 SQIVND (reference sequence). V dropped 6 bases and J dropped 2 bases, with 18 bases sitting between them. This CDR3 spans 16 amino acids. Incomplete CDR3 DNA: TGTGCCAGTAGAGACAGGCCTTTTCTCACCACAGATACG. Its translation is CASRDRPFLTTDT. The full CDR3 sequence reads CASRDRPFLTTDTQYF.